What follows are 28 T cell receptor beta chains derived from one specimen sequenced in a study of shared clonotypes between healthy human individuals. Produced via immunoSEQ multiplex PCR; TCRdb's table is partial and in-frame only. The repertoire consists of about 1 million clones, with around 75% occurring once and the leading ten covering nearly 1.5%. Material: memory CD4+ T cells sorted from blood. The subset was: CD45RA-negative fraction. Receptor source: a man younger than 35 in good health.

The sample holds many counts of this clone. This chain connects TRBV5-4 to TRBJ2-1, with D perhaps being TRBD1 or TRBD2 (5 bases each). Germline values: CDR1 SGHNT, CDR2 YYREEE (reference sequence). CDR3 size: 17 residues. Trimming pared 0 bases from V and 2 bases from J, leaving 15 bases between. The CDR3 sequence: CASSLEGSRAPYNEQFF. DNA for the CDR3: TGTGCCAGCAGCTTGGAGGGGAGCCGAGCCCCCTACAATGAGCAGTTCTTC.

This clone was seen a single time. The chain carries TRBV6-1 and TRBJ2-5; 8 nucleotides line up with TRBD2. This CDR3 contains 14 residues. Germline V lookup: CDR1 MNHNS, CDR2 SASEGT. The trim removed 8 bases at V and 5 bases at J, leaving 10 bases unmatched. The CDR3 sequence: CASRTLAVGETQYF. The DNA for the CDR3 is TGTGCCAGCCGCACACTAGCGGTGGGGGAGACCCAGTACTTC.

The rearrangement links TRBV11-3 to TRBJ2-5; 7 bases match TRBD2. Germline V gives CDR1 SGHNT, CDR2 YENEEA. The CDR3 runs to 15 residues. J gave up 2 bases and V 1 base, and 4 bases lay outside the gene matches. The CDR3 DNA sequence: TGTGCCAGCAGCTTAGGAAGCGGGGCTCAAGAGACCCAGTACTTC. Protein product: CASSLGSGAQETQYF.

The chain recombines TRBV5-1 with TRBJ1-6, with 7 bases lining up with TRBD1. The CDR3 totals 14 residues. Per germline, CDR1 SGHRS and CDR2 YFSETQ. V shed 3 bases and J 10 bases; nucleotides not matched to a gene: 7. The DNA for the CDR3 is TGCGCCAGCAGCTCAAACACAGGGGACTCACCCCTCCACTTT. Its translation: CASSSNTGDSPLHF.

A note on this clone: Since no conserved phenylalanine or tryptophan closes the CDR3, a read error is the likely cause. The CDR3 DNA follows: TGTGCCAGCAGCCAAGCGGGCAGGCCGTTGAACACTGAAGCTTTCTCT. Its translation: CASSQAGRPLNTEAFS. The genes are TRBV4-2 and TRBJ1-1; D is unresolved. The ends were cut back, 1 base at V and 0 bases at J, with 12 bases in the middle. The CDR3 is made up of 16 amino acids. Per germline, CDR1 LGHNA and CDR2 YNFKEQ.

This clone is a singleton in its sample. The V and J genes are TRBV9 and TRBJ1-4; possible D gene TRBD1, 5 bases. The V end was cut by 4 bases, the J end by 6 bases, with 16 bases between. CDR1 and CDR2 from the germline V gene are SGDLS and YYNGEE. This CDR3 spans 15 amino acids. In DNA, the CDR3 is TGTGCCAGCAGCTCCACCGGGGCCAACTATGAAAAACTGTTTTTT. Its protein is CASSSTGANYEKLFF. Variable domain in full (rest from reference TRBV9 and TRBJ1-4): DSGVTQTPKHLITATGQRVTLRCSPRSGDLSVYWYQQSLDQGLQFLIQYYNGEERAKGNILERFSAQQFPDLHSELNLSSLELGDSALYFCASSSTGANYEKLFFGSGTQLSVL.

The chain joins TRBV27 to TRBJ1-2; D gene unclear. V was cut by 5 bases and J by 7 bases, with 23 bases left in between. This CDR3 region has 16 residues. Germline CDR1 and CDR2: MNHEY and SMNVEV (reference sequence). This CDR3 is CASSPRQSWERGGYTF. In DNA, the CDR3 is TGTGCCAGCAGTCCGCGCCAGTCCTGGGAACGGGGTGGCTACACCTTC.

The gene calls are TRBV2 and TRBJ2-2; D not resolved. Germline assignment: CDR1 SNHLY and CDR2 FYNNEI. The CDR3 extends over 14 amino acids. The V and J ends lost 0 bases and 4 bases respectively, with 6 bases between them. CDR3 sequence (DNA): TGTGCCAGCAGTGAAGCGAAGGTCACCGGGGAGCTGTTTTTT. This gives the protein CASSEAKVTGELFF. Filled out from reference TRBV2 and TRBJ2-2, the complete variable domain reads EPEVTQTPSHQVTQMGQEVILRCVPISNHLYFYWYRQILGQKVEFLVSFYNNEISEKSEIFDDQFSVERPDGSNFTLKIRSTKLEDSAMYFCASSEAKVTGELFFGEGSRLTVL.

This chain joins TRBV29-1 and TRBJ1-2; 10 bases agree with TRBD1. The length of the CDR3 is 16 residues. CDR1 and CDR2 (germline): SQVTM, ANQGSEA. After removal of 1 base from V and 2 bases from J, the junction contained 7 bases not matched to a gene. CDR3 DNA sequence: TGCAGCGTTGAAGGGACAGGGGGTCTCACGAACTATGGCTACACCTTC. It translates to CSVEGTGGLTNYGYTF. Looking up the rest from reference TRBV29-1 and TRBJ1-2 gives the full variable domain: SAVISQKPSRDICQRGTSLTIQCQVDSQVTMMFWYRQQPGQSLTLIATANQGSEATYESGFVIDKFPISRPNLTFSTLTVSNMSPEDSSIYLCSVEGTGGLTNYGYTFGSGTRLTVV.

This clone turned up a few times. The chain employs TRBV7-8 and TRBJ1-6; D ambiguous. V was shortened by 2 bases and J by 7 bases, with 9 bases between the two germline ends. This CDR3 comprises 14 residues. Per the germline V gene, CDR1 is SGHVS and CDR2 is FQNEAQ. The CDR3 nucleotides are TGTGCCAGCAGCTTATCAACGGGAAATTCACCCCTCCACTTT. This gives the protein CASSLSTGNSPLHF.

The chain combines TRBV29-1 with TRBJ2-5; 7 nucleotides match TRBD2. Germline V gene lookup returns CDR1 SQVTM and CDR2 ANQGSEA. The CDR3 spans 12 residues. After removal of 8 bases from V and 11 bases from J, the junction contained 14 bases not matched to a gene. The CDR3 loop reads CSFREAVGEQYF. The DNA of the CDR3 is TGCAGCTTCCGGGAGGCCGTAGGTGAGCAGTACTTC.

This clone was seen a few times. The chain employs TRBV7-2 and TRBJ2-7; 8 nucleotides agree with TRBD1. V lost 1 base, J lost 8 bases, and 4 bases stayed unmatched. The germline CDR1 and CDR2 sequences are SGHTA and FQGNSA. The CDR3 spans 13 residues. The CDR3 loop is CASSLGQGQKQYF. In nucleotides, the CDR3 is TGTGCCAGCAGCTTAGGACAGGGGCAAAAGCAGTACTTC. Using reference TRBV7-2 and TRBJ2-7 for the parts outside the CDR3, the full variable domain is GAGVSQSPSNKVTEKGKDVELRCDPISGHTALYWYRQSLGQGLEFLIYFQGNSAPDKSGLPSDRFSAERTGGSVSTLTIQRTQQEDSAVYLCASSLGQGQKQYFGPGTRLTVT.

V gene TRBV28 combines with J gene TRBJ1-2, with a weak D call TRBD1 (6 bases). The ends were cut back, 11 bases at V and 3 bases at J, with 16 bases in the middle. CDR3 length equals 13 residues. Germline CDR1 MDHEN, CDR2 SYDVKM. The CDR3 region has the DNA TGTGCCGCAACACAGGGAAACGACTATGGCTACACCTTC. This gives the protein CAATQGNDYGYTF.

A single count supports this clone. This sequence joins TRBV7-6 and TRBJ2-7; perhaps D is TRBD1 or TRBD2 (5 bases each). Per the germline V gene, CDR1 is SGHVS and CDR2 is FNYEAQ. V lost 1 base, J lost 2 bases, and 12 bases lay in between. The CDR3 sequence is 15 residues long. The CDR3 loop is CASSLGDQGTYEQYF. CDR3 nucleotide sequence: TGTGCCAGCAGCTTAGGGGACCAGGGAACCTACGAGCAGTACTTC.

V and J are TRBV28 and TRBJ2-3; 8 bases agree with TRBD1. Germline CDR1 is MDHEN and CDR2 is SYDVKM. V shed 5 bases, J shed 10 bases, and the junction held 5 bases outside the gene matches. This CDR3 spans 12 amino acids. The CDR3 protein is CASSPRQGPQYF. CDR3 nucleotides: TGTGCCAGCAGTCCGAGACAGGGGCCGCAGTATTTT.

This clone was counted a single time. The chain links TRBV6-5 to TRBJ2-7; D possibly corresponds to TRBD2 (5 bases). Germline loops: CDR1 MNHEY, CDR2 SVGAGI. Deletions cut 10 bases from V and 3 bases from J, with 16 bases between. The CDR3 loop spans 13 amino acids. Here the CDR3 DNA reads TGTGCCACCACCATGGACGGGAACTACGAGCAGTACTTC. It is translated as CATTMDGNYEQYF.

This chain links TRBV2 with TRBJ2-7; TRBD2 agrees at 10 bases. V shed 4 bases, J shed 6 bases, and the junction held 3 bases outside the gene matches. The CDR3 spans 13 residues. Per the germline V gene, CDR1 is SNHLY and CDR2 is FYNNEI. CDR3 nucleotide sequence: TGTGCCAGCAGTGGTACTAGCGGGGTCGAGCAGTACTTC. It encodes CASSGTSGVEQYF. Combining the CDR3 with reference TRBV2 and TRBJ2-7 gives the whole variable domain EPEVTQTPSHQVTQMGQEVILRCVPISNHLYFYWYRQILGQKVEFLVSFYNNEISEKSEIFDDQFSVERPDGSNFTLKIRSTKLEDSAMYFCASSGTSGVEQYFGPGTRLTVT.

In nucleotides, the CDR3 is TGTGCCAGCAGCACCGACAGGGCCCTCTCTGGAAACACCATATATTTT. It codes for CASSTDRALSGNTIYF. This chain uses TRBV4-2 with TRBJ1-3; 7 nucleotides align to TRBD1. CDR1 is LGHNA and CDR2 is YNFKEQ in the germline V gene. J lost 0 bases, V lost 5 bases, and 7 bases had no gene match. The CDR3 has 16 residues.

The chain has TRBV4-1 and TRBJ2-3, with TRBD1 identical over 11 bases. The CDR3 contains 18 residues. The V segment lost 3 bases and the J segment 4 bases; nucleotides outside the gene matches: 12. Germline V lookup: CDR1 MGHRA, CDR2 YSYEKL. The CDR3 loop reads CASSHPPPGTGGADTQYF. DNA of the CDR3: TGCGCCAGCAGCCACCCCCCACCCGGGACAGGGGGTGCAGATACGCAGTATTTT.

This clone was detected only once. The chain couples TRBV30 to TRBJ2-5, with 10 bases lining up with TRBD2. V lost 1 base, J lost 14 bases, and 10 bases stayed unmatched. CDR1 and CDR2 from the germline V gene are GTSNPN and SVGIG (reference sequence). The CDR3 runs to 13 residues. CDR3 loop: CAWSAAGGPAVYF. Here the CDR3 DNA reads TGTGCCTGGAGTGCAGCGGGGGGGCCAGCAGTATACTTC.

This clone was observed a handful of times. The chain is built from TRBV7-2 and TRBJ2-5, with D perhaps TRBD1 (5 bases). V was clipped by 4 bases and J by 5 bases, with 17 bases between them. From germline, CDR1 is SGHTA and CDR2 FQGNSA. The CDR3 length is 15 residues. The CDR3 sequence is CASSSDWTLTETQYF. DNA for the CDR3: TGTGCCAGCAGCTCCGACTGGACATTAACGGAGACCCAGTACTTC.

The rearrangement links TRBV10-3 to TRBJ1-2; no clear D. The CDR3 is 15 amino acids. CDR1 is ENHRY, CDR2 SYGVKD, per germline. The V end was cut by 0 bases, the J end by 4 bases, with 12 bases between. The CDR3 region has the DNA TGTGCCATCAGTGAGTCCGGCAGTCCTGCCTATGGCTACACCTTC. Protein product: CAISESGSPAYGYTF.

The J gene is TRBJ2-3, the V gene TRBV7-2; D is undetermined. V gave up 0 bases and J gave up 2 bases, with 12 bases separating them. This CDR3 has 16 amino acids. Per germline, CDR1 SGHTA and CDR2 FQGNSA. The CDR3 coding sequence is TGTGCCAGCAGCTTAGCGCTGCATCTCTACACAGATACGCAGTATTTT. Translation: CASSLALHLYTDTQYF.

The chain uses TRBV11-2 and TRBJ1-1; D remains unclear. V lost 5 bases and J 0 bases, leaving 10 bases between the germline ends. Germline V CDR1 and CDR2: SGHAT, FQNNGV. The length of the CDR3 is 14 residues. CDR3 protein: CASSPNPMNTEAFF. CDR3 sequence (DNA): TGTGCCAGCAGCCCCAACCCCATGAACACTGAAGCTTTCTTT.

The gene calls are TRBV5-1 and TRBJ2-3; 7 positions agree with TRBD2. Losses at the gene ends were 2 bases for V and 8 bases for J; bases not matched to a gene: 5. The length of the CDR3 is 13 residues. Germline values: CDR1 SGHRS, CDR2 YFSETQ. CDR3 in amino acids: CASSLPGGGTQYF. CDR3 coding DNA: TGCGCCAGCAGCTTACCGGGGGGAGGTACGCAGTATTTT.

This clone was picked up one time. The rearrangement uses TRBV10-3 and TRBJ1-1; D is perhaps TRBD1 (6 bases). The germline V gene encodes CDR1 ENHRY and CDR2 SYGVKD. V dropped 2 bases and J dropped 4 bases, with 17 bases sitting between them. The CDR3 contains 16 residues. The CDR3 sequence: CAISERTSGAGTEAFF. The CDR3 DNA sequence: TGTGCCATCAGTGAGAGGACGTCGGGGGCAGGCACTGAAGCTTTCTTT.

The chain employs TRBV18 and TRBJ1-6; maybe TRBD1 (6 bases). The germline CDR1 and CDR2 sequences are KGHSH and LQKENI. This CDR3 is 14 amino acids long. The V end was cut by 3 bases, the J end by 8 bases, with 11 bases between. As DNA, the CDR3 is TGTGCCAGCTCACCGGCAGGGGTGGATTCACCCCTCCACTTT. Translating it yields CASSPAGVDSPLHF.

The rearrangement joins TRBV14 to TRBJ2-1, with 7 bases matching TRBD2. The CDR3 runs 16 residues. V gave up 4 bases and J gave up 6 bases; unmatched junction bases: 12. The germline V gene encodes CDR1 SGHDN and CDR2 FVKESK. The CDR3 is CASSPPGAGVLNEQFF. The CDR3 region has the DNA TGTGCCAGCAGCCCCCCCGGGGCGGGAGTTCTCAATGAGCAGTTCTTC.